Here is one T cell receptor (beta chain) with its context. Its specific antigen is unknown. No base quality values were provided; no much bigger clone lies one nucleotide off. This sample stems from a study of blood T cells in healthy people across ages (dated by TCRdb to between 2014 and 2017). The study in broad terms: Template switching captured roughly one uniquely barcoded TCR beta cDNA molecule per two T cells in model experiments. Age-related changes in TCR beta repertoire diversity were measured in the study by deep sequencing normalized with unique cDNA molecular identifiers. Donors were grouped into four age groups: young (average 16 years), middle-aged (around 39), aged (over 55) and long-lived (about 82). To avoid experimental bias, donors of different ages were randomly spread across the sequencing lanes. Using the same blood draw, the study looked at two additional independent replicas of 1 million unique cDNA reads for two donors, one aged 18 to 30 and the other aged 80 or older. The paper's findings and limits, for the study overall: As age increased, observed TCR beta diversity per million T cells dropped in a roughly linear way, and a significant reduction was already evident by age about 40. A strong correlation was found between observed TCR beta diversity and the percentage of naive T cells measured by flow cytometry. Because donor CMV infection status was unknown, age-related changes in expanded clonotypes were potentially confounded. Compared with the aged group, the long-lived group had more naive CD4+ T cells, fewer expanded clones and increased TCR diversity, a pattern suggesting age selection. Bulk unsorted PBMC profiling prevented conclusive comparison of naive and antigen-experienced compartments. Estimates of total diversity from one million sequenced T cells were regarded as lower bounds and underestimates.

The germline V gene (reference sequence) specifies SEHNR as CDR1 and FQNEAQ as CDR2. Cut back by 10 bases and 0 bases, the V and J ends lie 13 bases apart. Reading from cysteine to phenylalanine, the CDR3 counts 14 amino acids. The DNA shown is the 42-base CDR3, in frame from base 1. Libraries were built with 5' RACE. Sequencing was carried out with an Illumina HiSeq 2500. A second PCR of roughly 7 to 11 cycles was performed with a sample-barcoded 5' primer and a J-beta primer mix. Each TCR beta cDNA molecule received a unique molecular identifier from a template-switch 5' adaptor carrying 12 random nucleotides. Each sample yielded at least 2.5 million CDR3-containing paired-end reads. All of the RNA was converted into first-strand cDNA using the Mint cDNA synthesis kit, with a TRBC-specific oligonucleotide serving as the primer. After uracil-DNA glycosylase treatment, a first 18-cycle PCR used universal primers M1SS and BC2_uni_R on all cDNA. As for the authors' bioinformatics: For normalization, 1 million high-quality reads, each with a distinct molecular identifier, were randomly selected from each sample. Instead of being binned into consensus sequences, reads that shared molecular identifiers were thrown out. MiTCR, set to a Q25 quality threshold and the strictest error-elimination algorithm, was used for CDR3 identification, clonotype clustering and error correction. A nonparametric unseen species model with Euler transformation was used to estimate a lower bound on total TCR beta diversity. Starting from the raw public reads, TCRdb applied fastp trimming at Q25, assembled clones with MiXCR and retained in-frame beta chains. Merged by CDR3 protein, the rows form single entries marked with the most common genes and DNA. What appears here as the V and J calls and clone size reflects TCRdb's work, not the paper's. In all, the sample holds more than 650,000 distinct CDR3 sequences, and roughly 50% of those were seen once. The ten most abundant clones make up approximately 41% of the sample.

Donors were under 40 systemically healthy Caucasian individuals from Russia aged roughly 6 to 95 years. Around 10 milliliters of peripheral blood were collected from each donor into EDTA-treated Vacutainer tubes. Ficoll-Paque density-gradient centrifugation was used to isolate PBMCs, with at least 6.5 million per sample. Total RNA, at least 5 micrograms per sample, was extracted from PBMCs with Trizol reagent. The percentages of naive CD45RAhigh/CD27high T cells were determined by flow cytometry on a PBMC aliquot from every donor. The clonotype originates from a man older than 75 in good health. Recombination connected TRBV7-9 to TRBJ2-1; the D region possibly corresponds to TRBD1 (6 bases align). The sequenced sample was blood. The nucleotide sequence is given as TGTGCCACCGAACAGGGTAGCTCCTACAATGAGCAGTTCTTC. This sequence encodes CATEQGSSYNEQFF. Here the CDR3 is joined to the reference TRBV7-9 and TRBJ2-1 genes, and the full variable domain is: DTGVSQNPRHKITKRGQNVTFRCDPISEHNRLYWYRQTLGQGPEFLTYFQNEAQLEKSRLLSDRFSAERPKGSFSTLEIQRTEQGDSAMYLCATEQGSSYNEQFFGPGTRLTVL.